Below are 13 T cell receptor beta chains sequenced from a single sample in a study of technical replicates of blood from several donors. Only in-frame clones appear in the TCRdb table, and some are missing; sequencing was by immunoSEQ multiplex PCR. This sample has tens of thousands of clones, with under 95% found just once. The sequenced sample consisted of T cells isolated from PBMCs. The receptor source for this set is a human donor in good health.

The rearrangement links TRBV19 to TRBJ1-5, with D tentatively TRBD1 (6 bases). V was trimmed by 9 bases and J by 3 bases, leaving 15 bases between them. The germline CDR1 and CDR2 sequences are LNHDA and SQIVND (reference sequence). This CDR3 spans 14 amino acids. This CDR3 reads CASYGQGYNQPQHF. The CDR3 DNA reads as TGTGCCAGCTACGGGCAGGGGTACAATCAGCCCCAGCATTTT.

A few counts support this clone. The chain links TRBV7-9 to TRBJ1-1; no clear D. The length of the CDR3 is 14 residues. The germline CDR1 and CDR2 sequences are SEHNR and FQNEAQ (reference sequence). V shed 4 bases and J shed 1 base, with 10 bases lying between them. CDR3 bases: TGTGCCAGCAGCTCAGAGGATACGAACACTGAAGCTTTCTTT. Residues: CASSSEDTNTEAFF. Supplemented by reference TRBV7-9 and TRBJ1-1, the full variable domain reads DTGVSQNPRHKITKRGQNVTFRCDPISEHNRLYWYRQTLGQGPEFLTYFQNEAQLEKSRLLSDRFSAERPKGSFSTLEIQRTEQGDSAMYLCASSSEDTNTEAFFGQGTRLTVV.

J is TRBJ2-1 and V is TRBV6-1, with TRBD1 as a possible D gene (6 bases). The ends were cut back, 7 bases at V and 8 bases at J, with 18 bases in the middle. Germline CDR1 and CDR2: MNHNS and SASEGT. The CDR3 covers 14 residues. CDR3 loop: CASITGTSGDEQFF. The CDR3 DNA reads TGTGCCAGCATCACCGGGACAAGCGGCGATGAGCAGTTCTTC.

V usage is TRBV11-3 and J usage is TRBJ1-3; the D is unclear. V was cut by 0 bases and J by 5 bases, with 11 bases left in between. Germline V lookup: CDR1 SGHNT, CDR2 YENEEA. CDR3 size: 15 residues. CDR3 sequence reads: CASSLETYGRNTIYF. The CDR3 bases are TGTGCCAGCAGCTTAGAAACCTACGGTCGAAACACCATATATTTT.

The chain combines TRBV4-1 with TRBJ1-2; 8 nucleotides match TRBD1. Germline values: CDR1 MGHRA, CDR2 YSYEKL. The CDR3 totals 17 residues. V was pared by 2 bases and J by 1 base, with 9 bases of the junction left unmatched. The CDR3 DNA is TGCGCCAGCAGCCAATTCCTCCGGGACAGGCGTAACTATGGCTACACCTTC. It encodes CASSQFLRDRRNYGYTF.

In DNA, the CDR3 is TGTGCCACAAGGGATAGCGGGAGCGATGAGACCCAGTACTTC. Residues: CATRDSGSDETQYF. V and J are TRBV7-2 and TRBJ2-5, with 9 bases that match TRBD2. V lost 10 bases, J lost 5 bases, and 11 bases stayed unmatched. Germline V gives CDR1 SGHTA, CDR2 FQGNSA. The CDR3 sequence is 14 residues long.

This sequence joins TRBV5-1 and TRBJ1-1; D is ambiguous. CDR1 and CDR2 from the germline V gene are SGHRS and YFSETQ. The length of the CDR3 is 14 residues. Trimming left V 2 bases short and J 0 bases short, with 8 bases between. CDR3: CASSFISMNTEAFF. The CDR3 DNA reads TGCGCCAGCAGCTTTATCAGTATGAACACTGAAGCTTTCTTT.

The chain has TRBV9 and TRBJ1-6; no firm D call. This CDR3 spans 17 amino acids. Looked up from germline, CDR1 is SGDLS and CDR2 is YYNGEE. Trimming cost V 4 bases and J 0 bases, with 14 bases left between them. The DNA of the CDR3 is TGTGCCAGCAGCCCCCGACTGCAGAGCTCCTATAATTCACCCCTCCACTTT. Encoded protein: CASSPRLQSSYNSPLHF. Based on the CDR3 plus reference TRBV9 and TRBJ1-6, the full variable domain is DSGVTQTPKHLITATGQRVTLRCSPRSGDLSVYWYQQSLDQGLQFLIQYYNGEERAKGNILERFSAQQFPDLHSELNLSSLELGDSALYFCASSPRLQSSYNSPLHFGNGTRLTVT.

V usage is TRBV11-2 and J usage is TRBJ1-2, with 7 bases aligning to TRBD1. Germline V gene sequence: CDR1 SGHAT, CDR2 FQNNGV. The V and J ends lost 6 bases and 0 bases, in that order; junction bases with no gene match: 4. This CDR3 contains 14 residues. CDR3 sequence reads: CASSGQATNYGYTF. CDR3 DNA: TGTGCCAGCAGTGGACAGGCAACTAACTATGGCTACACCTTC.

As DNA, the CDR3 is TGTGCCAGCAGGGCCGGGACTTTTTTGGACGAGCAGTACTTC. It translates to CASRAGTFLDEQYF. The chain combines TRBV6-5 with TRBJ2-7, with D perhaps TRBD2 (6 bases). Germline-derived CDR1 and CDR2 are MNHEY and SVGAGI. There are 14 residues in the CDR3. Trimming removed 6 bases from V and 5 bases from J, with 17 bases in between.

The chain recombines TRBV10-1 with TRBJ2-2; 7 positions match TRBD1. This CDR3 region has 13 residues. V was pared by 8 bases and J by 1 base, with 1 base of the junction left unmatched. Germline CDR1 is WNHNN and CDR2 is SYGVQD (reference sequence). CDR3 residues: CASRDRNTGELFF. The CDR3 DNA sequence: TGCGCCAGCCGGGACAGGAACACCGGGGAGCTGTTTTTT.

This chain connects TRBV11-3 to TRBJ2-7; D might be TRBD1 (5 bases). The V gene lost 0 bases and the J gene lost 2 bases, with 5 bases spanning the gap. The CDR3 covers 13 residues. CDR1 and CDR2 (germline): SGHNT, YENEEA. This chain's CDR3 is CASSLETAYEQYF. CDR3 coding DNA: TGTGCCAGCAGCTTAGAGACAGCCTACGAGCAGTACTTC.

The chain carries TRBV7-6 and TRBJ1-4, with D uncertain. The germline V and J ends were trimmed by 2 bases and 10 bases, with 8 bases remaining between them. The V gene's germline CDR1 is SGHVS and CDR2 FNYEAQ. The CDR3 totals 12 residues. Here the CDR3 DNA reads TGTGCCAGCAGCTTAATAGATGGAAAACTGTTTTTT. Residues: CASSLIDGKLFF. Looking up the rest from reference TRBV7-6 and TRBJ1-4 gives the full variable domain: GAGVSQSPRYKVTKRGQDVALRCDPISGHVSLYWYRQALGQGPEFLTYFNYEAQQDKSGLPNDRFSAERPEGSISTLTIQRTEQRDSAMYRCASSLIDGKLFFGSGTQLSVL.